Following are 23 T cell receptor beta chains from one sample sequenced in a study of blood T cells in healthy people across ages. The use of a sample-barcoded 5' primer and a J-beta primer mix characterized a second PCR of roughly 7 to 12 cycles. Via MiXCR, TCRdb re-called the 5' RACE reads, giving one row per CDR3 protein. The data contain 1.5 million to 2 million distinct CDR3 sequences, about 31% of them singletons. Sequenced sample: blood. Receptor source: a woman in her twenties or thirties in good health.

Turning to this clonotype: Given a much more abundant clone one base away, this may be a read error. The chain links TRBV4-1 to TRBJ2-7; 9 bases align to TRBD1. The CDR3 length is 15 residues. J gave up 5 bases and V 4 bases, and 9 bases lay outside the gene matches. Germline V CDR1 and CDR2: MGHRA, YSYEKL. The CDR3 is CASSLEGQGRDEQYF. CDR3 nucleotides: TGCGCCAGCAGCCTGGAGGGACAGGGTCGCGACGAGCAGTACTTC.

This clonotype is a singleton in its sample. The V call is TRBV7-2, the J call TRBJ1-6; TRBD1 might be the D (5 bases). The CDR3 consists of 15 residues. Trimming stripped 1 base from V and 7 bases from J, with 11 bases between. The V gene's germline CDR1 is SGHTA and CDR2 FQGNSA. The CDR3 DNA follows: TGTGCCAGCAGCTTAGGACGGGACGTAAATTCACCCCTCCACTTT. As protein: CASSLGRDVNSPLHF. Supplemented by reference TRBV7-2 and TRBJ1-6, the full variable domain reads GAGVSQSPSNKVTEKGKDVELRCDPISGHTALYWYRQSLGQGLEFLIYFQGNSAPDKSGLPSDRFSAERTGGSVSTLTIQRTQQEDSAVYLCASSLGRDVNSPLHFGNGTRLTVT.

V gene TRBV9 combines with J gene TRBJ2-1, with TRBD2 matching 9 bases. The CDR3 loop spans 16 amino acids. V was pared by 0 bases and J by 2 bases, with 3 bases of the junction left unmatched. Per germline, CDR1 SGDLS and CDR2 YYNGEE. This CDR3 is CASSVALAGTYNEQFF. The CDR3 DNA follows: TGTGCCAGCAGCGTAGCACTAGCGGGTACCTACAATGAGCAGTTCTTC.

This chain joins TRBV20-1 and TRBJ2-1; 7 bases match TRBD1. Losses at the gene ends were 6 bases for V and 3 bases for J; bases not matched to a gene: 17. Looked up from germline, CDR1 is DFQATT and CDR2 is SNEGSKA (reference sequence). The CDR3 consists of 17 residues. Here the CDR3 reads CSAIFRDTGESYNEQFF. The CDR3 nucleotides are TGCAGTGCCATATTCCGGGATACAGGGGAAAGCTACAATGAGCAGTTCTTC.

This clonotype appeared a few times. The chain recombines TRBV10-3 with TRBJ2-2, with TRBD1 matching 10 bases. The CDR3 consists of 14 residues. V lost 10 bases and J lost 3; bases outside the gene matches: 5. Germline V gene data show CDR1 as ENHRY and CDR2 as SYGVKD. CDR3: CATKTGGYTGELFF. CDR3 DNA: TGTGCCACCAAGACAGGGGGCTACACCGGGGAGCTGTTTTTT.

This rearrangement joins TRBV6-2 or TRBV6-3 to TRBJ2-7; D ambiguous. The CDR3 length is 12 residues. The V gene's germline CDR1 is MNHEY and CDR2 SVGEGT. Trimming shortened V by 2 bases and J by 4 bases, and 6 bases separated the two germline ends. The CDR3 DNA sequence: TGTGCCAGCAGTTACGTTTCTTACGAGCAGTACTTC. Protein product: CASSYVSYEQYF.

V usage is TRBV15 and J usage is TRBJ2-5; the match to TRBD2 covers 8 bases. This CDR3 is built from 13 residues. With V trimmed by 3 bases and J by 5 bases, 2 bases remained unmatched. Germline CDR1 reads LNHNV; CDR2 reads YYDKDF (reference sequence). The CDR3 here is CATSRRGVETQYF. Here the CDR3 DNA reads TGTGCCACCAGCAGGCGGGGGGTCGAGACCCAGTACTTC.

The V and J genes are TRBV7-9 and TRBJ2-3, with 12 bases that match TRBD1. Germline CDR1 is SEHNR and CDR2 is FQNEAQ (reference sequence). The CDR3 is made up of 16 amino acids. J gave up 8 bases and V 6 bases, and 12 bases lay outside the gene matches. CDR3 in DNA: TGTGCCAGCAGACAGCCGGGACAGGGGGCTGAAGGTACGCAGTATTTT. It encodes CASRQPGQGAEGTQYF.

This clonotype came up many times. This sequence joins TRBV6-5 and TRBJ1-1; 8 nucleotides line up with TRBD1. Germline CDR1 MNHEY, CDR2 SVGAGI. The trim removed 2 bases at V and 1 base at J, leaving 0 bases unmatched. There are 14 residues in the CDR3. CDR3: CASSYGQGNTEAFF. DNA for the CDR3: TGTGCCAGCAGTTACGGACAGGGGAACACTGAAGCTTTCTTT.

This clonotype was found a few times. J is TRBJ1-2 and V is TRBV20-1; perhaps TRBD1 as D (5 bases). This CDR3 contains 17 residues. Germline V gives CDR1 DFQATT, CDR2 SNEGSKA (reference sequence). V lost 0 bases, J lost 0 bases, and 17 bases lay in between. In DNA, the CDR3 is TGCAGTGCTAGAGATTCGGGGGAGATGAGGGCTAACTATGGCTACACCTTC. Its translation is CSARDSGEMRANYGYTF.

In this sample, this clonotype turned up a few times. The genes are TRBV6-5 and TRBJ1-2; no reliable D call. The length of the CDR3 is 13 residues. Germline-derived CDR1 and CDR2 are MNHEY and SVGAGI. The V and J ends lost 7 bases and 4 bases respectively, with 13 bases between them. The CDR3 reads CASMNQFTYGYTF. The CDR3 DNA follows: TGTGCCAGCATGAATCAATTTACCTATGGCTACACCTTC.

Concerning this clonotype itself: The CDR3 ends on some other residue instead of the conserved phenylalanine or tryptophan, so this is likely a read error. The DNA is omitted, as the CDR3 cannot be located on it reliably, and the CDR3 follows TCRdb's listing. CDR3 loop: CASTGHHNNERFV. The J gene is TRBJ2-1, the V gene TRBV6-4; the D segment call TRBD1 is taken from the table without a DNA check. Both ends counted, the CDR3 spans 13 residues. Germline CDR1 is MRHNA and CDR2 is SNTAGT.

This clonotype occurred a few times. The genes are TRBV4-2 and TRBJ2-7; TRBD2 is a possible D gene (6 bases). The V gene lost 5 bases and the J gene lost 0 bases, with 11 bases spanning the gap. The germline CDR1 and CDR2 sequences are LGHNA and YNFKEQ. This CDR3 contains 14 residues. The CDR3 loop reads CASSVPGGSYEQYF. The CDR3 bases are TGTGCCAGCAGCGTACCCGGGGGCTCCTACGAGCAGTACTTC.

This clonotype was detected only a few times. The chain employs TRBV29-1 and TRBJ1-2, with unresolved D. The CDR3 covers 13 residues. Looked up from germline, CDR1 is SQVTM and CDR2 is ANQGSEA. Between the trimmed V and J ends, which lost 2 bases and 5 bases, there was a span of 12 bases. CDR3 sequence: CSVEQAFGYGYTF. CDR3 DNA: TGCAGCGTTGAACAGGCCTTTGGGTATGGCTACACCTTC.

In the case of this clonotype: At one end, the junction sequence differs from germline, possibly due to a read error. This chain connects TRBV9 to TRBJ1-1, with unresolved D. Per the germline V gene, CDR1 is SGDLS and CDR2 is YYNGEE. This CDR3 spans 13 amino acids. CDR3 DNA sequence: TGTGTCAGCAGCGTAGAGGTGAACACTGAAGCTTTCTTT. This encodes CVSSVEVNTEAFF.

This clonotype was seen a few times. The chain recombines TRBV7-2 with TRBJ2-5, with 7 bases aligning to TRBD1. The CDR3 consists of 16 residues. After removal of 1 base from V and 5 bases from J, the junction contained 10 bases not matched to a gene. CDR1 SGHTA and CDR2 FQGNSA come from the germline V gene. The CDR3 loop is CASSLGGPGTVETQYF. Written as DNA, the CDR3 is TGTGCCAGCAGCTTAGGGGGGCCAGGGACAGTGGAGACCCAGTACTTC.

This chain connects TRBV11-2 to TRBJ1-4; TRBD1 is a possible D gene (5 bases). This CDR3 spans 15 amino acids. V was trimmed by 2 bases and J by 4 bases, leaving 11 bases between them. Germline V gene lookup returns CDR1 SGHAT and CDR2 FQNNGV. The CDR3 is CASSLWGLHNEKLFF. The CDR3 coding sequence is TGTGCCAGCAGCTTATGGGGACTACATAATGAAAAACTGTTTTTT.

V and J are TRBV10-3 and TRBJ1-1, with D perhaps matching TRBD1 (5 bases). Trimming took off 0 bases at V and 4 bases at J, with 6 bases between the two ends. Germline CDR1 ENHRY, CDR2 SYGVKD. The CDR3 has 13 amino acids. CDR3 residues: CAISESDSTEAFF. In DNA form, the CDR3 reads TGTGCCATCAGTGAGTCTGACAGCACTGAAGCTTTCTTT.

This clonotype has just a few counts. This rearrangement joins TRBV24-1 to TRBJ2-5, with a weak D call TRBD1 (5 bases). The CDR3 is 13 residues long. V was shortened by 4 bases and J by 7 bases, with 12 bases between the two germline ends. Germline CDR1 is KGHDR and CDR2 is SFDVKD. CDR3 loop: CATSDHQGWTQYF. CDR3 DNA sequence: TGTGCCACCAGTGACCACCAGGGTTGGACCCAGTACTTC.

The V gene is TRBV7-9, the J gene TRBJ2-6, with a weak D call TRBD1 (6 bases). The CDR3 is made up of 15 amino acids. V was shortened by 4 bases and J by 2 bases, with 9 bases between the two germline ends. Germline CDR1 and CDR2: SEHNR and FQNEAQ (reference sequence). CDR3 sequence: CASSSNRAGANVLTF. CDR3 in DNA: TGTGCCAGCAGCTCGAACAGGGCTGGGGCCAACGTCCTGACTTTC.

This clonotype was picked up a small number of times. The rearrangement uses TRBV7-8 and TRBJ2-2; D remains unclear. Germline loops: CDR1 SGHVS, CDR2 FQNEAQ. Deletions cut 5 bases from V and 4 bases from J, with 14 bases between. This CDR3 contains 15 residues. CDR3 in DNA: TGTGCCAGCAGCCCCGTCCCTATCGGCACCGGGGAGCTGTTTTTT. Translated, it gives CASSPVPIGTGELFF.

In this sample, this clonotype turned up a few times. V usage is TRBV27 and J usage is TRBJ2-7, with D possibly matching TRBD2 (5 bases). This CDR3 region has 14 residues. CDR1 is MNHEY and CDR2 is SMNVEV in the germline V gene (reference sequence). V shed 3 bases and J shed 6 bases, with 15 bases lying between them. The DNA for the CDR3 is TGTGCCAGCAGTTTTACGGGAAGCCTTGGCGAGCAGTACTTC. Translation gives CASSFTGSLGEQYF.

The genes are TRBV19 and TRBJ1-1; perhaps TRBD1 as D (6 bases). The V gene lost 4 bases and the J gene lost 1 base, with 19 bases spanning the gap. CDR3 length: 17 amino acids. The germline V gene has CDR1 LNHDA and CDR2 SQIVND (reference sequence). Here the CDR3 DNA reads TGTGCCAGTAGTAGAGCGTTGATGGGGGGCTGGAACACTGAAGCTTTCTTT. Translating it yields CASSRALMGGWNTEAFF.